These 13 T cell receptor beta chains came from one sample sequenced in a study of blood T cell repertoires in COVID-19. Clones were sequenced by immunoSEQ multiplex PCR, and TCRdb holds only the in-frame ones, with some missing. The table shows about 160,000 clones, with 81% occurring only once. Source material: peripheral blood. The receptors stem from a human donor in a cohort sampled during active COVID-19.

V is TRBV4-3 and J is TRBJ2-3; 9 bases match TRBD1. After removal of 2 bases from V and 4 bases from J, the junction contained 4 bases not matched to a gene. This CDR3 contains 15 residues. The germline gives CDR1 LGHNA, CDR2 YSLEER. The CDR3 loop reads CASSQRTGVADTQYF. The CDR3 DNA is TGCGCCAGCAGCCAAAGGACAGGGGTGGCAGATACGCAGTATTTT.

The V call is TRBV19, the J call TRBJ1-5; unclear D gene. Germline V lookup: CDR1 LNHDA, CDR2 SQIVND (reference sequence). This CDR3 is 14 amino acids long. Deletions cut 2 bases from V and 7 bases from J, with 12 bases between. The CDR3 here is CASSILQLRQPQHF. DNA for the CDR3: TGTGCCAGTAGTATACTTCAGTTGAGGCAGCCCCAGCATTTT.

This clone was detected only once. The chain carries TRBV6-5 and TRBJ1-2, with 8 bases fitting TRBD1. The CDR3 totals 13 residues. Germline V gene data show CDR1 as MNHEY and CDR2 as SVGAGI. The trim removed 6 bases at V and 7 bases at J, leaving 7 bases unmatched. CDR3 in amino acids: CASSPGQGGGYTF. CDR3 nucleotides: TGTGCCAGCAGCCCCGGACAGGGAGGTGGCTACACCTTC.

The chain's CDR3 is CASSGQRQVNQPQHF. CDR3 bases: TGTGCCAGCAGCGGCCAGAGACAGGTTAATCAGCCCCAGCATTTT. The chain links TRBV6-2 or TRBV6-3 to TRBJ1-5; TRBD1 might be the D (6 bases). The CDR3 has 15 amino acids. The V gene's germline CDR1 is MNHEY and CDR2 SVGEGT. V lost 6 bases and J 4 bases, leaving 16 bases between the germline ends.

In this sample, this clone turned up a few times. The chain links TRBV6-4 to TRBJ1-1; D is ambiguous. Germline V CDR1 and CDR2: MRHNA, SNTAGT. This CDR3 is 13 amino acids long. The V end lost 2 bases, the J end lost 12 bases, and 16 bases lay between the germline ends. CDR3 sequence (DNA): TGTGCCAGCAGTGACGGAGGGCAAGGGATAACTTTCTTT. Protein sequence: CASSDGGQGITFF.

The chain has TRBV19 and TRBJ2-3; D call uncertain. The CDR3 spans 13 residues. Trimming stripped 7 bases from V and 0 bases from J, with 8 bases between. CDR1 is LNHDA, CDR2 SQIVND, per germline (reference sequence). The DNA of the CDR3 is TGTGCCAGTAACAAACCTAGCACAGATACGCAGTATTTT. This encodes CASNKPSTDTQYF. Drawing the rest from reference TRBV19 and TRBJ2-3, the complete variable domain is DGGITQSPKYLFRKEGQNVTLSCEQNLNHDAMYWYRQDPGQGLRLIYYSQIVNDFQKGDIAEGYSVSREKKESFPLTVTSAQKNPTAFYLCASNKPSTDTQYFGPGTRLTVL.

The chain has TRBV6-5 and TRBJ2-7; 10 positions agree with TRBD1. V lost 0 bases to trimming and J lost 7 bases; unmatched junction nucleotides: 3. The CDR3 consists of 14 residues. Germline CDR1 MNHEY, CDR2 SVGAGI. CDR3 amino acids: CASSYSRTGGEQYF. The CDR3 DNA reads as TGTGCCAGCAGTTACTCACGGACAGGGGGTGAGCAGTACTTC.

The chain couples TRBV15 to TRBJ1-1, with 7 positions matching TRBD1. The germline V gene encodes CDR1 LNHNV and CDR2 YYDKDF (reference sequence). V trimming: 0 bases; J trimming: 5 bases; junction bases outside the gene matches: 6. The CDR3 has 15 amino acids. The CDR3 DNA sequence: TGTGCCACCAGCAGAGATGGAGGCAGGGGGACTGAAGCTTTCTTT. It translates to CATSRDGGRGTEAFF.

This chain connects TRBV19 to TRBJ2-7; TRBD2 aligns across 8 bases. With V trimmed by 5 bases and J by 4 bases, 7 bases remained unmatched. There are 14 residues in the CDR3. CDR1 LNHDA and CDR2 SQIVND come from the germline V gene (reference sequence). The CDR3 spells CASSRGGIGYEQYF. The CDR3 nucleotides read TGTGCCAGTAGTCGCGGGGGGATAGGGTACGAGCAGTACTTC. Complete variable domain (other parts from reference TRBV19 and TRBJ2-7): DGGITQSPKYLFRKEGQNVTLSCEQNLNHDAMYWYRQDPGQGLRLIYYSQIVNDFQKGDIAEGYSVSREKKESFPLTVTSAQKNPTAFYLCASSRGGIGYEQYFGPGTRLTVT.

This clone has only one observation. V usage is TRBV7-9 and J usage is TRBJ2-7; 9 bases align to TRBD2. Trimming removed 3 bases from V and 6 bases from J; junction bases left unmatched: 12. Germline V gene data show CDR1 as SEHNR and CDR2 as FQNEAQ (reference sequence). This CDR3 has 16 amino acids. CDR3 bases: TGTGCCAGCAGCTTGGAGGGTGCAGCGGGAGGCGGCGAGCAGTACTTC. Amino acid sequence: CASSLEGAAGGGEQYF.

Only a few counts were recorded for this clone. The chain recombines TRBV7-9 with TRBJ2-2; 9 bases are a match to TRBD1. CDR3 length: 15 residues. The J segment lost 6 bases and the V segment lost 5 bases, leaving 7 bases of the junction unmatched. The germline CDR1 and CDR2 sequences are SEHNR and FQNEAQ (reference sequence). The CDR3 DNA sequence: TGTGCCAGCAGCCACCGGGACAGGGATTCCGGGGAGCTGTTTTTT. Protein sequence: CASSHRDRDSGELFF.

This chain joins TRBV3-1 (or the pseudogene TRBV3-2) and TRBJ2-5; D is possibly TRBD1 (5 bases). This CDR3 has 16 amino acids. Germline V lookup: CDR1 LGHDT, CDR2 YNNKEL (reference sequence). The V gene lost 2 bases and the J gene lost 0 bases, with 13 bases spanning the gap. CDR3 region: CASSQFLDRHQETQYF. As DNA, the CDR3 is TGTGCCAGCAGCCAATTCTTAGACAGACACCAAGAGACCCAGTACTTC.

The rearrangement links TRBV3-1 (or the pseudogene TRBV3-2) to TRBJ1-6; 10 nucleotides line up with TRBD1. This CDR3 region has 14 residues. The germline CDR1 and CDR2 sequences are LGHDT and YNNKEL (reference sequence). Trimming removed 5 bases from V and 7 bases from J; junction bases left unmatched: 2. CDR3 residues: CASSRTGGNSPLHF. DNA for the CDR3: TGTGCCAGCAGCAGGACAGGGGGAAATTCACCCCTCCACTTT.